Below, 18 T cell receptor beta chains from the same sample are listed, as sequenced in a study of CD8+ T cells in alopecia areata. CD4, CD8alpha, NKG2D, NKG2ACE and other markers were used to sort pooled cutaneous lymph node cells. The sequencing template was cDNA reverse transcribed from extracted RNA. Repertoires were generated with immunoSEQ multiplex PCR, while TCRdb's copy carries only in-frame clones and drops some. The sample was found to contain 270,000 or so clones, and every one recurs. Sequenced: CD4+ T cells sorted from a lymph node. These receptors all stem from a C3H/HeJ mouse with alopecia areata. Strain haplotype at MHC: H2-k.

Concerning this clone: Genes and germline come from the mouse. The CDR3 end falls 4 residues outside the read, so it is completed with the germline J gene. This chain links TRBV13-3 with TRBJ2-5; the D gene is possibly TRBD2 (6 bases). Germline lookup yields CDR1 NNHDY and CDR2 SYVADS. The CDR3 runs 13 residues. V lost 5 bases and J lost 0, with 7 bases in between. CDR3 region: CASRGLNQDTQYF. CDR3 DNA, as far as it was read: TGTGCCAGCAGAGGACTGAACCAAGAC. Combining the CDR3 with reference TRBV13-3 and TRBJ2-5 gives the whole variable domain EAAVTQSPRSKVAVTGGKVTLSCHQTNNHDYMYWYRQDTGHGLRLIHYSYVADSTEKGDIPDGYKASRPSQENFSLILELASLSQTAVYFCASRGLNQDTQYFGPGTRLLVL.

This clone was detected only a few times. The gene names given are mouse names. This CDR3 reads CASSDYRGSDEQYF. The sequenced part of the CDR3 DNA is TGTGCCAGCAGTGACTACAGGGGGAGCGAT. V gene TRBV13-3 combines with J gene TRBJ2-7, with 8 bases fitting TRBD1. The CDR3 is cut off 4 residues early in the read; its end comes from the germline J gene. The CDR3 length is 14 residues. In germline, CDR1 is NNHDY, CDR2 SYVADS.

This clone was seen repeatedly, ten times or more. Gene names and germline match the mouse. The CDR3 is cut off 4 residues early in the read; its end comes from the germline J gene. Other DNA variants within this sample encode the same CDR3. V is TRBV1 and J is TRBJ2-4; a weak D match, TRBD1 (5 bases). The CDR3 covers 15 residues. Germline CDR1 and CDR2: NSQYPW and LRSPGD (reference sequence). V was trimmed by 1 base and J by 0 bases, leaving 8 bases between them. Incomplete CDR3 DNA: TGCACCTGCAGTGCAGGGACAACTAGTCAAAAC. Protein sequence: CTCSAGTTSQN. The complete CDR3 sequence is CTCSAGTTSQNTLYF.

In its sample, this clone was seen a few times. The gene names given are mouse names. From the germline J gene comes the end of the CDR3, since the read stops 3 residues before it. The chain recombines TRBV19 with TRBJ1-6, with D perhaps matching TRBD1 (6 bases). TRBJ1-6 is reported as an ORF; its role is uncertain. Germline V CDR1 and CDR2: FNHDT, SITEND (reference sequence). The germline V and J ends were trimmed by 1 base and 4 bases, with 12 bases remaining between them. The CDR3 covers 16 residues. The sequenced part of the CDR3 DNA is TGTGCCAGCAGTATACAGGGACAACAATATAATTCGCCC. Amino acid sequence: CASSIQGQQYNSP. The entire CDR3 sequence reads CASSIQGQQYNSPLYF.

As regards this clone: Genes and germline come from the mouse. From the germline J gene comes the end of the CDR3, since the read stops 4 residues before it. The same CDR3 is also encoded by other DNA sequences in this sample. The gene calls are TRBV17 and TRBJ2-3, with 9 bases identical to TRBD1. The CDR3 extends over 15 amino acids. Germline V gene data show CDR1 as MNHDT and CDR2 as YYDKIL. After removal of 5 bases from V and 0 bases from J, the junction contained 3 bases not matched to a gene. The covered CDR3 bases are TGTGCTAGCAGTCGGACAGGGGCTAGTGCAGAA. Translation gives CASSRTGASAE. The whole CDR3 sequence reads CASSRTGASAETLYF.

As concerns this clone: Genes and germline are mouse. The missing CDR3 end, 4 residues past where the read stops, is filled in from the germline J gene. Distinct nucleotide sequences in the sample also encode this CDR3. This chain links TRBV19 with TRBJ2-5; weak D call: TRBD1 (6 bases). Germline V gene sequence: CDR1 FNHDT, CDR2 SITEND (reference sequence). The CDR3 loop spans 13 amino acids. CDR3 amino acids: CASSIRTEDTQYF. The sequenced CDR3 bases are TGTGCCAGCAGTATCAGGACAGAAGAC.

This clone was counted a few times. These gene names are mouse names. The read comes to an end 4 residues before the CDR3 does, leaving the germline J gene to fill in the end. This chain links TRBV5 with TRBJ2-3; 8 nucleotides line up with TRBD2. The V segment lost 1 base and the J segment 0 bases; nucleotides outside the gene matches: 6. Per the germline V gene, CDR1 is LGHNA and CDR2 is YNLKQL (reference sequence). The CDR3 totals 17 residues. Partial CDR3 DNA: TGTGCCAGCAGCCAAGTCCCTGGGGGGTCTAGTGCAGAA. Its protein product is CASSQVPGGSSAE. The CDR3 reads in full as CASSQVPGGSSAETLYF.

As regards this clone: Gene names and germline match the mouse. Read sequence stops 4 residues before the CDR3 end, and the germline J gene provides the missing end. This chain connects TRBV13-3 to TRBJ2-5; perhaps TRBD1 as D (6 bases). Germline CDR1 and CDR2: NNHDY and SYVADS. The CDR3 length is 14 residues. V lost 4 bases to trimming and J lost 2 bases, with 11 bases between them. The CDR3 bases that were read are TGTGCCAGCAGTCCAGGGACAATCCAAGAC. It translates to CASSPGTIQD. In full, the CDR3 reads CASSPGTIQDTQYF.

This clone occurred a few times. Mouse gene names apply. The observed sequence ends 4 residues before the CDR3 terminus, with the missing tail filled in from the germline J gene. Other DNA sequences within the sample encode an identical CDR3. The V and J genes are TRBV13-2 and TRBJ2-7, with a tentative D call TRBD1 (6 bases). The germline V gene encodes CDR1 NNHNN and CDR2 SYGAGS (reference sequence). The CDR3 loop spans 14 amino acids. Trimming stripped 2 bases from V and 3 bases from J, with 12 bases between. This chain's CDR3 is CASGDPGQVYEQYF. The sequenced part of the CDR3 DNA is TGTGCCAGCGGTGACCCGGGACAAGTCTAT.

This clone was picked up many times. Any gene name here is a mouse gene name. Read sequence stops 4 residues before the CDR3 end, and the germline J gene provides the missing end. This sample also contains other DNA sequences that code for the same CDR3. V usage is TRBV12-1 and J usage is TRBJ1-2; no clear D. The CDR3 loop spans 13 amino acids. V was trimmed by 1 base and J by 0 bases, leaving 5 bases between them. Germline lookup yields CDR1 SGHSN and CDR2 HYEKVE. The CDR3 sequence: CASSLTTNSDYTF. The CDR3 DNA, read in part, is TGTGCCAGCTCTCTGACAACAAACTCC.

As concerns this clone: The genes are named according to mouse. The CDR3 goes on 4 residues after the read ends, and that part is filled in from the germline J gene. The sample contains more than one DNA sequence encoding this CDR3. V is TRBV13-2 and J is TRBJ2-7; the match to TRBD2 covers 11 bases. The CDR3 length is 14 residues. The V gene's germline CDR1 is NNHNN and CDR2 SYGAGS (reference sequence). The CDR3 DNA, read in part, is TGTGCCAGCGGTGAAGGACTGGGGGGATAT. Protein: CASGEGLGGY. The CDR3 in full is CASGEGLGGYEQYF.

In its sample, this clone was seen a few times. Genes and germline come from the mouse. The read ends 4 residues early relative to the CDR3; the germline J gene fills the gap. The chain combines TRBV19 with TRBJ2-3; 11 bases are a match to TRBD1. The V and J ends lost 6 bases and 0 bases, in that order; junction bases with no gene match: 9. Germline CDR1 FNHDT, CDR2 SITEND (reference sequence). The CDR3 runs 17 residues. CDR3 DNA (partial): TGTGCCAGCATCCGCCGGGACAGGGGGACTAGTGCAGAA. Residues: CASIRRDRGTSAE. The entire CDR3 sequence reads CASIRRDRGTSAETLYF.

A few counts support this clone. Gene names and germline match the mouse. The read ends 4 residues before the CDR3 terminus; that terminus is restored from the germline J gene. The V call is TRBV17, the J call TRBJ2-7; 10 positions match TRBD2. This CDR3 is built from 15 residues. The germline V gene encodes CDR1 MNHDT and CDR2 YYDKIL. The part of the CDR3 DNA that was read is TGTGCTAGCAGTAGCCCTGGGGGGGCGGAAGAT. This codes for CASSSPGGAED. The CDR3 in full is CASSSPGGAEDEQYF.

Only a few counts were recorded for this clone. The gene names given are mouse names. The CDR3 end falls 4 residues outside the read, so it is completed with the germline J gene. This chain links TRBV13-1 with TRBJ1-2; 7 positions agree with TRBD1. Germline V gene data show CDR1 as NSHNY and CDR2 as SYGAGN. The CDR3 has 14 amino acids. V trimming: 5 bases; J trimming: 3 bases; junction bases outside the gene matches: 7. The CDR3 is CASSRDRADSDYTF. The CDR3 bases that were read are TGTGCCAGCAGCCGCGACAGGGCGGACTCC.

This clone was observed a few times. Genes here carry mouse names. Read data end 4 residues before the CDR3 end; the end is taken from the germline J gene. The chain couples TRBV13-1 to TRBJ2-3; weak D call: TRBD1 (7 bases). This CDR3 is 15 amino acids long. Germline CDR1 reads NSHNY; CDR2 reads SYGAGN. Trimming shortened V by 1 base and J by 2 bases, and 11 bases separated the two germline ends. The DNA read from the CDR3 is TGTGCCAGCAGTGATAGGGGGCGGGATGCAGAA. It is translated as CASSDRGRDAE. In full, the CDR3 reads CASSDRGRDAETLYF.

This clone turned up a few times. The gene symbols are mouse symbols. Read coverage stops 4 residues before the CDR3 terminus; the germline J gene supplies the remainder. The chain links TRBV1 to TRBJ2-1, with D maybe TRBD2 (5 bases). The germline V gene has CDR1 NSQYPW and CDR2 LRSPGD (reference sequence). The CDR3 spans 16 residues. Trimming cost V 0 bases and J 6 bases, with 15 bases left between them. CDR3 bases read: TGCACCTGCAGTGCAGATTGGGCTGGGAGAGGTGCT. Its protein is CTCSADWAGRGA. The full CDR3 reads CTCSADWAGRGAEQFF.

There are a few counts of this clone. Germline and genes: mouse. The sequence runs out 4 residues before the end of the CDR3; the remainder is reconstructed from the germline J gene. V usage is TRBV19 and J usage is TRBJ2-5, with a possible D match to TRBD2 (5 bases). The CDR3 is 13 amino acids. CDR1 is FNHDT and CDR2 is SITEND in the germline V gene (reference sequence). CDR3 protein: CASSISWEDTQYF. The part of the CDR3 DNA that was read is TGTGCCAGCAGTATCTCCTGGGAAGAC.

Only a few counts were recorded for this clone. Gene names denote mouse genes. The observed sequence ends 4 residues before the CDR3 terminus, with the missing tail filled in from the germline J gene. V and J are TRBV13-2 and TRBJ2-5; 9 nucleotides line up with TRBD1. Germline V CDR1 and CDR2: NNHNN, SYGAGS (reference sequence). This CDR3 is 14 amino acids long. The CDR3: CASGLQGAVDTQYF. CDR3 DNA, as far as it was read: TGTGCCAGCGGTCTACAGGGGGCTGTTGAC.